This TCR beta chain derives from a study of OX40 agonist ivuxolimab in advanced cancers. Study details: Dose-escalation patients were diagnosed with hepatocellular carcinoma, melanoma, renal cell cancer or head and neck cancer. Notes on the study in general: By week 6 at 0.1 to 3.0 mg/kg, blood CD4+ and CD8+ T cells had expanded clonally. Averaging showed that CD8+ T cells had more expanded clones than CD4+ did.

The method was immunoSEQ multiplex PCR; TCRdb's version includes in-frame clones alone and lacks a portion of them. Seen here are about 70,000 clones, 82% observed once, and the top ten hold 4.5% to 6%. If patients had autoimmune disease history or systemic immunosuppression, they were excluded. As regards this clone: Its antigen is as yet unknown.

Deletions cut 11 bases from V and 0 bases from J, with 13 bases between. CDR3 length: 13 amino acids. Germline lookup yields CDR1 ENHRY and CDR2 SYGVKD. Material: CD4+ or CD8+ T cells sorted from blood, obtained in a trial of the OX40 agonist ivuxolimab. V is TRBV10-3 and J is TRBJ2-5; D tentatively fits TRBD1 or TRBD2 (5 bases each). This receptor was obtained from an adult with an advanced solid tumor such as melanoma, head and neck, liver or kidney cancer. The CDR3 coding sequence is TGTGCCTCAAGAGTGGGGGACCAAGAGACCCAGTACTTC. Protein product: CASRVGDQETQYF.